This TCR beta chain was retrieved from a study of alternative splicing in chronic myeloid leukemia remission (dated by TCRdb to 2020 to 2022). Background on the whole study: RNA sequencing was used to profile peripheral blood obtained from chronic-phase CML patients at diagnosis and at remission, and the resulting profiles were compared with those of healthy donors. Several diagnostic specimens, together with matched remission specimens, were obtained from the RESIST (imatinib), ENESTxtnd (nilotinib) and PINNACLE (nilotinib plus pegylated interferon) trials. Median ages of around 50 years at diagnosis, under 60 at remission and around 37 for healthy controls were recorded. For the trials, the diagnostic specimens consisted of total leukocytes from peripheral blood that had been collected in EDTA. The French Persistem study supplied nine CML samples, of which seven were diagnostic and two were matched remission samples. Female/male counts were 11/5 for diagnosis samples, 8/3 for remission samples and 2/4 for controls. Trizol was used to extract total RNA from peripheral blood mononuclear cells of the diagnosis, remission and control samples.

In the paper's terms, the time point label means: chronic-phase CML before TKI therapy (screening/day 1). Under 20 CML patients made up the patient cohort, and matched post-remission samples were obtained for some of these patients. Overall results and qualifications from the work: Blood cell composition differed strongly by timepoint, shifting from myeloid progenitor enrichment at diagnosis to mature lymphoid enrichment at remission. At remission, blood cell composition had been reconfigured so that it resembled normal controls enriched in lymphoid cells.

The germline V gene gives CDR1 as SGHVS and CDR2 as FQNEAQ. The CDR3 numbers 14 residues from cysteine through phenylalanine. DNA is not on record. The library relied on bulk RNA-seq. The TruSeq Stranded RNA sample prep kit was used to generate libraries of poly-A-enriched mRNA from an input of approximately 0.94 ug total RNA. Paired-end sequencing was carried out on a HiSeq 2500, and each sample was sequenced in triplicate. Each mate in the RNA-seq data had a read length of 125 nucleotides. As for the original processing: After trimming, reads were aligned to hg38 using STAR v2.7, and quality control was handled by FASTQC, RSeQC and multiqc. Salmon 0.14.1 was used to quantify gene expression levels as transcripts per million (TPM). Principal component analysis suggested that transcriptomic profiles were not driven by trial, library batch, sequencing batch, treatment regimen or sex. Reprocessed by TCRdb, the reads give a single entry per CDR3 protein sequence, without DNA. None of the V and J calls come from the authors' own analysis; TCRdb made them. Per the sample table, the count is some 100 distinct CDR3 sequences.

As concerns this clonotype: Its antigen is unknown.

The sequence links TRBV7-8 to TRBJ1-1. Specimen: PBMCs or total blood leukocytes (not recorded which), collected at diagnosis. The TCR sequence derives from an adult with chronic myeloid leukemia. The encoded CDR3 is CASSLAGTGDEAFF. The CDR3 plus the reference TRBV7-8 and TRBJ1-1 genes for the other parts give the full variable domain: GAGVSQSPRYKVAKRGQDVALRCDPISGHVSLFWYQQALGQGPEFLTYFQNEAQLDKSGLPSDRFFAERPEGSVSTLKIQRTQQEDSAVYLCASSLAGTGDEAFFGQGTRLTVV.